These 2 T cell receptor beta chains were sequenced from one sample in a study of control samples from healthy donors and cancer patients. The assay was immunoSEQ multiplex PCR, and TCRdb's table has in-frame clones only and misses some. The data hold over 75,000 clones, with approximately 80% observed a single time. Sequenced sample: blood. Every receptor here comes from a young man in good health.

The genes are TRBV9 and TRBJ1-1, with a tentative D call TRBD1 (5 bases). This CDR3 is built from 15 residues. Germline values: CDR1 SGDLS, CDR2 YYNGEE. V gave up 4 bases and J gave up 1 base, with 14 bases separating them. The CDR3 sequence: CASSPKGITNTEAFF. Written as DNA, the CDR3 is TGTGCCAGCAGCCCGAAGGGGATTACGAACACTGAAGCTTTCTTT. The full variable domain, with the rest looked up from reference TRBV9 and TRBJ1-1, is DSGVTQTPKHLITATGQRVTLRCSPRSGDLSVYWYQQSLDQGLQFLIQYYNGEERAKGNILERFSAQQFPDLHSELNLSSLELGDSALYFCASSPKGITNTEAFFGQGTRLTVV.

The V and J genes are TRBV24-1 and TRBJ2-3, with no clear D. CDR3 size: 13 residues. CDR1 is KGHDR, CDR2 SFDVKD, per germline. The V end lost 8 bases, the J end lost 5 bases, and 13 bases lay between the germline ends. The CDR3 DNA reads as TGTGCCACCAAGGAAAGGGTTGGAGATACGCAGTATTTT. This encodes CATKERVGDTQYF.